This TCR beta chain comes out of a study of monozygotic twins with inflammatory bowel disease (dated by TCRdb to about 2019). Looking at the study overall: The complete study included about 30 monozygotic twin pairs: 19 IBD-discordant Danish pairs and nine German pairs, of which four were IBD-concordant and five were IBD-discordant. The search for disease-associated traits relied mainly on comparing, within discordant pairs, IBD patients with their genetically identical healthy co-twins. Each individual had, on average, about 151 000 unique TCRalpha sequences and 181 000 unique TCRbeta sequences available for analysis.

Study-wide conclusions, independent of this receptor: IBD patients shared fewer clonotypes with other individuals than healthy twins did, most markedly in patients showing signs of disease activity. No difference in repertoire similarity was observed between concordant and discordant twins, possibly owing to limited statistical power. No single strong signal or clonotype linked to IBD turned up in the results, so the idea that one exists was not supported. Because patients received different immunosuppressive treatments, the repertoires may have picked up extra background noise and variability between individuals. Different T cell subtypes could not be distinguished in the analysis. TCRbeta repertoire diversity, by inverse Simpson index, was decreased in IBD patients compared with their healthy co-twins.

Library generation was performed with 5' RACE. The input for every TCR library was roughly 4,000 ng of total RNA. For each sample, cDNA synthesis was carried out in eight separate reactions using SMARTScribe reverse transcriptase. Unique molecular identifiers containing a 6-nucleotide sample barcode were introduced through template switching during cDNA synthesis. TCRalpha and TCRbeta cDNA was amplified in two nested PCRs of 16 and 9 cycles, and bead purification was carried out after each PCR. Before amplification, the cDNA was both treated with uracil DNA-glycosylase and purified with the QIAquick PCR purification kit. The second PCR was the step at which Illumina TruSeq-compatible adapters and sample-specific barcodes were added. TapeStation and Qubit were used to check library quality and concentration, and approximately 5 ng of each library went into the pool. Sequencing of pooled libraries was carried out on an Illumina HiSeq2500 single-index Rapid Run using 2 x 100 bp reads and custom sequencing primers. Turning to the authors' computational methods: PCR and sequencing errors were corrected by UMI-based consensus assembly using MiGEC version 1.2.6. MiXCR version 2.1.1 was used to carry out V(D)J alignment, clonotype assembly and CDR3 extraction. To normalise gene usage, clonotype sharing and MAIT/NKT TCR abundance, the analysis used the top 1000, 10 000 and 20 000 clonotypes per sample. After downsampling to 27 000 UMIs, diversity was calculated as the inverse Simpson index using the vegan R package. Paired Mann-Whitney U tests were applied to discordant twin pairs, with Benjamini-Hochberg correction for multiple testing. TCRdb reprocessed the reads, reporting each CDR3 protein sequence once and no DNA. The V and J calls follow TCRdb's processing rather than the paper's. The table for this sample records more than 300,000 distinct CDR3 sequences. The leading ten clones occupy 5% to 6% of the sample.

Concerning this clonotype itself: The antigen this receptor binds is unknown.

From each donor, a roughly 2.6 ml peripheral blood sample was collected into PAXgene tubes and stored at -80 degrees C. Total RNA was isolated from whole blood with the PAXgene blood miRNA kit on an automated QIAcube, without T cell sorting. Peripheral blood from monozygotic twin pairs concordant or discordant for inflammatory bowel disease was subjected to deep TCRalpha and TCRbeta repertoire profiling with unique molecular barcoding. Smoking habits were recorded for all twin pairs, with individuals classified as current, former or never smokers. CDR1 and CDR2 (KGHDR, SFDVKD) derive from the germline V gene. The cysteine opens and the phenylalanine closes a CDR3 of 17 amino acids. No DNA is given.

The sequence came from a human donor with ulcerative colitis or Crohn's disease, or a healthy co-twin of an affected twin (not recorded which). Sequences were obtained from blood. The sequence links TRBV24-1 to TRBJ2-2; the TCRdb D gene call, TRBD2, has no DNA to confirm it. The encoded CDR3 is CATARTSGGPYTGELFF.